This entry features one T cell receptor (beta chain) sequence. Germline is not matched at one junction end, which may reflect a read error. The sample is drawn from a study of tumor and adjacent non-tumor tissue in lung cancer. Study-level background: The cohort had 12 to 13 adenocarcinoma, a couple of squamous cell and 1 small cell patients. Samples averaged roughly 4 million productive TCRbeta reads each.

TCRbeta libraries were built with three rounds of nested PCR, modified from ARM-PCR. Using its own MiXCR run on the multiplex PCR reads, TCRdb lists one record per CDR3 protein. The data show about 44,000 distinct CDR3 sequences, 64% seen once. CDR1 is MNHEY, CDR2 SVGAGI, per germline. This CDR3 has 15 residues. No cell sorting was done before RNA was extracted from the tissue. The normal lung tissue was taken more than 3 cm from the tumor edge. The sequence derives from a woman in her 70s with non-small cell lung cancer. The material sequenced was distant non-tumor lung tissue. The chain joins TRBV6-5 to TRBJ1-2; a weak D match, TRBD1 (6 bases). The CDR3 spells CATSYLRRGLYGYTF. The CDR3 DNA follows: TGTGCCACCAGTTACTTACGCAGGGGACTTTATGGCTACACCTTC.